These 2 T cell receptor beta chains were all obtained from the same sample, sequenced in a study of cytomegalovirus exposure and HLA in healthy donors (dated by TCRdb to between 2016 and 2019). The receptor library was made with the immunoSEQ multiplex PCR assay. For the multiplex PCR, a mixture combining 60 forward primers for TCR Vbeta segments and 13 reverse primers for TCR Jbeta segments was used. Entries here come from immuneACCESS through TCRdb and include only in-frame sequences with V and J called. Some clones fail to appear in such tables; in the studies checked, an unresolved V gene covers under half of the shortfall, and the cause of the remainder is unknown. The sample contains around 150,000 clones, over 75% of them found a single time. The ten largest clones take up approximately 4.8% of the sample. The sequencing input was PBMCs. All receptors come from a young man in good health.

Only one count was recorded for this clone. This chain links TRBV28 with TRBJ1-4, with D possibly matching TRBD1 (5 bases). CDR3 size: 13 residues. CDR1 is MDHEN, CDR2 SYDVKM, per germline. V lost 0 bases and J lost 10, with 9 bases in between. The CDR3 sequence is CASSLWPQGKLFF. CDR3 DNA: TGTGCCAGCAGTTTATGGCCGCAGGGAAAACTGTTTTTT. The full variable domain, rest sourced from reference TRBV28 and TRBJ1-4, is DVKVTQSSRYLVKRTGEKVFLECVQDMDHENMFWYRQDPGLGLRLIYFSYDVKMKEKGDIPEGYSVSREKKERFSLILESASTNQTSMYLCASSLWPQGKLFFGSGTQLSVL.

This chain links TRBV21-1 with TRBJ2-6; no check of the table's D call, TRBD1, against the DNA was made. TRBV21-1 is labeled a pseudogene. This CDR3 is 20 amino acids long. This CDR3 reads CASSETRDRITFSGANVLTF. The CDR3 DNA sequence: TGTGCCAGCAGCGAAACGCGGGACAGGATAACGTTCTCTGGGGCCAACGTCCTGACTTTC.